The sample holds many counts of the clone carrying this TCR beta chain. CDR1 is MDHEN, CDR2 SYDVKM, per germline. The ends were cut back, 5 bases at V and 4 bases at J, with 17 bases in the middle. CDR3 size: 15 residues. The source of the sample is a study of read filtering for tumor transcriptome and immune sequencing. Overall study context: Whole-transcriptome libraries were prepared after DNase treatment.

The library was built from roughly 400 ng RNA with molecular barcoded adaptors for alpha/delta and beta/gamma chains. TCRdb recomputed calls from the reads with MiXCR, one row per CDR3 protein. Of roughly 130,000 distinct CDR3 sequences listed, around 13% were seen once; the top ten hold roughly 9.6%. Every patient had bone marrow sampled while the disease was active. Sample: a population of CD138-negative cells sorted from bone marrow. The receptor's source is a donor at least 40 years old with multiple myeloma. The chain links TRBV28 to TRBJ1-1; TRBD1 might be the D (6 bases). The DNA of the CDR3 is TGTGCCAGCAGTGAAATCCGCCCAGGGGTCACTGAAGCTTTCTTT. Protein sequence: CASSEIRPGVTEAFF.